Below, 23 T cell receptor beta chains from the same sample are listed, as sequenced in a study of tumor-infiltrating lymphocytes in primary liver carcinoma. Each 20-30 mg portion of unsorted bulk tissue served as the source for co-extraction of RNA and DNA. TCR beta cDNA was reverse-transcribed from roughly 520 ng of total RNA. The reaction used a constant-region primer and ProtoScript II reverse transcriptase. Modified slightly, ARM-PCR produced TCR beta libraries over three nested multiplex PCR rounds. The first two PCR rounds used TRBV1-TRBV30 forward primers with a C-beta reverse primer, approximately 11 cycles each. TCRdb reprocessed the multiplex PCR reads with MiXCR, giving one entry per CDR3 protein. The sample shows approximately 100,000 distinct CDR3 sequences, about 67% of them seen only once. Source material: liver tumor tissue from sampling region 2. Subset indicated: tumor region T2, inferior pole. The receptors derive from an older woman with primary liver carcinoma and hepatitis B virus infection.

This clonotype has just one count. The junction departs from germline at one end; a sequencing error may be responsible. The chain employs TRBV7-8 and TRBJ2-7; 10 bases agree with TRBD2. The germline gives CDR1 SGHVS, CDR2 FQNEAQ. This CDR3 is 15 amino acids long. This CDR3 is CASSLELAGYNERYF. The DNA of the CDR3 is TGTGCCAGCAGCTTAGAACTAGCGGGATACAACGAGCGGTACTTC.

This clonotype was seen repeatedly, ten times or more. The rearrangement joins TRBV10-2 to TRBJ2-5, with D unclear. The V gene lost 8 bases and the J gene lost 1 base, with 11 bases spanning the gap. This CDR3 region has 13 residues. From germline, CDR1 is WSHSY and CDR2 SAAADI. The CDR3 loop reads CASRLGGQETQYF. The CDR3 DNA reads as TGCGCCAGCCGCCTTGGCGGCCAAGAGACCCAGTACTTC.

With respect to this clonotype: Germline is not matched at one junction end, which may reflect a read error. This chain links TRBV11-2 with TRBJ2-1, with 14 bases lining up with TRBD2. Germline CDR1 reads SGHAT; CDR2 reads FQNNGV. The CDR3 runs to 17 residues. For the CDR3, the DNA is TGTGCCTGCAGCAGGAGACTAGCGGGAGGGCCGAAGGATGAGCAGTTCTTC. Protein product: CACSRRLAGGPKDEQFF.

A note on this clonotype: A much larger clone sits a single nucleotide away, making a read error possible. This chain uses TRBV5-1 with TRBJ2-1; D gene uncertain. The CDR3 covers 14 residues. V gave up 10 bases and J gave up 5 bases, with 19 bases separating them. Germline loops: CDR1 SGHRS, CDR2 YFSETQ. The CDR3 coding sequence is TGCGCCGGCGGTAGGCCCGACGGAGACAATGAGCAGTTCTTC. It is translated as CAGGRPDGDNEQFF.

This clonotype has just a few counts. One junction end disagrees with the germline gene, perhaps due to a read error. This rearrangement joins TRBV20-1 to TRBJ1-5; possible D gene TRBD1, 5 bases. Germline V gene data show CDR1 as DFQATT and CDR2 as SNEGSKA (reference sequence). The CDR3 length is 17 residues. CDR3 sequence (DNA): TGCAGTGCTAGACTAAACCGGGACGGCTATAGCAATCAGTCCCAGCATTTT. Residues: CSARLNRDGYSNQSQHF.

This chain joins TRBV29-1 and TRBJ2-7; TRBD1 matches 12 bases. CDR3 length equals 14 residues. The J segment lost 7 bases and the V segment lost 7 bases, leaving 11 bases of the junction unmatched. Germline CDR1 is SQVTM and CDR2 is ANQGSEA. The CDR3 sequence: CSAGRGQGAGEQYF. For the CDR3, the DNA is TGCAGCGCCGGGAGGGGACAGGGGGCGGGGGAGCAGTACTTC.

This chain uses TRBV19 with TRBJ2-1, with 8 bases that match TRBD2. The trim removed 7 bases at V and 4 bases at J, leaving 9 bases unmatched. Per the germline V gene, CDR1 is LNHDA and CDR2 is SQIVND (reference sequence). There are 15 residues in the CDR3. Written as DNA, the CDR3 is TGTGCCAGTAACCCCGAGGGCGGGAGGTACAATGAGCAGTTCTTC. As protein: CASNPEGGRYNEQFF.

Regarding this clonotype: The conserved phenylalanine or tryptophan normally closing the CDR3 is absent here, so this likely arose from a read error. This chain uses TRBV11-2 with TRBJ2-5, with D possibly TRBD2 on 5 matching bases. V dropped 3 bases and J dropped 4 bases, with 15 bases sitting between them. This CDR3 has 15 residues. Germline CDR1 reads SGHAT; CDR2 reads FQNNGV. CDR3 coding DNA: TGTGCCAGCAGCTTGAGGCCAGCGGAACGAGAGACCCAGTACATC. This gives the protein CASSLRPAERETQYI.

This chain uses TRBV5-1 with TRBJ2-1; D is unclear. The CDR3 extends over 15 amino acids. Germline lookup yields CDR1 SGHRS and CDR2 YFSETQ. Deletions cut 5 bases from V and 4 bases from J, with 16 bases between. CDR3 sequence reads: CASSSSGPDYNEQFF. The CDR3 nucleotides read TGCGCCAGCAGTTCCTCCGGGCCAGATTACAATGAGCAGTTCTTC.

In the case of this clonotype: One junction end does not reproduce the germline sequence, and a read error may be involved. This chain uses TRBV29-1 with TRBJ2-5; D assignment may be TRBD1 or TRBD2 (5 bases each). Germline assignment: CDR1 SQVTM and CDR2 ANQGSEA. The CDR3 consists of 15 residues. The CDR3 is CGVEDPTRDQETQHF. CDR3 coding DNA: TGCGGCGTTGAAGACCCAACACGGGACCAAGAGACCCAGCACTTC.

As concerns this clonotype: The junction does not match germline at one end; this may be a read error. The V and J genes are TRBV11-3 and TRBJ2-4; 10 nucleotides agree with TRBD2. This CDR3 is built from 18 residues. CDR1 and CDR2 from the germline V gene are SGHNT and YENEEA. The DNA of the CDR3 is TGTACCAGCAGCACGGCCCGACCAGCGGGAGGGTGGGAAAACATTCAGTACTTC. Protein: CTSSTARPAGGWENIQYF.

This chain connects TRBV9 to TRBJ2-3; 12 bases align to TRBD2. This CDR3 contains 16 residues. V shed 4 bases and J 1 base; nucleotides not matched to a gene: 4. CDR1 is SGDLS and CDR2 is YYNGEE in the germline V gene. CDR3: CASSPRLAGGTDTQYF. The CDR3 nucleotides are TGTGCCAGCAGCCCGAGACTAGCGGGAGGCACAGATACGCAGTATTTT.

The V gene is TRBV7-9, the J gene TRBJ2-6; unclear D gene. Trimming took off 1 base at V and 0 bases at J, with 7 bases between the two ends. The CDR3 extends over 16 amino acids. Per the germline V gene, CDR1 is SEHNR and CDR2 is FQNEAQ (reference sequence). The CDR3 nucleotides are TGTGCCAGCAGCTTAGGGGAAGGCTCTGGGGCCAACGTCCTGACTTTC. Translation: CASSLGEGSGANVLTF. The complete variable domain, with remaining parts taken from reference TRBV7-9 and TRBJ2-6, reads DTGVSQNPRHKITKRGQNVTFRCDPISEHNRLYWYRQTLGQGPEFLTYFQNEAQLEKSRLLSDRFSAERPKGSFSTLEIQRTEQGDSAMYLCASSLGEGSGANVLTFGAGSRLTVL.

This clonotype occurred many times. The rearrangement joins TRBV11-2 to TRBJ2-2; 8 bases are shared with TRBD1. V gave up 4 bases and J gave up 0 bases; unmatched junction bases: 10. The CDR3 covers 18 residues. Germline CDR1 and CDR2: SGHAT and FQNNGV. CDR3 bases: TGTGCCAGCAGCTCCGCTTCCAACAGGGGGGCGAACACCGGGGAGCTGTTTTTT. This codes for CASSSASNRGANTGELFF.

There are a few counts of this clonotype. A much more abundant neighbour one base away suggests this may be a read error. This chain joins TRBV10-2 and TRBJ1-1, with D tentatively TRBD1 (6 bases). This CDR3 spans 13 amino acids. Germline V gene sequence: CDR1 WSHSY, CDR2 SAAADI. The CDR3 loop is CTSRYRVDTEAFF. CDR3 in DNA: TGCACCAGCAGGTACAGGGTGGACACTGAAGCTTTCTTT.

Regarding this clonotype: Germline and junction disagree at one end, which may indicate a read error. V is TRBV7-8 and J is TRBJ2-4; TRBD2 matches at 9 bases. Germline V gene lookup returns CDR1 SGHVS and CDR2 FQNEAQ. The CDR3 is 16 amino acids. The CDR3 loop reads CASGLLGGRAEIIQYF. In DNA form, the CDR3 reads TGTGCCAGCGGCTTATTGGGCGGGAGGGCCGAGATCATTCAGTACTTC.

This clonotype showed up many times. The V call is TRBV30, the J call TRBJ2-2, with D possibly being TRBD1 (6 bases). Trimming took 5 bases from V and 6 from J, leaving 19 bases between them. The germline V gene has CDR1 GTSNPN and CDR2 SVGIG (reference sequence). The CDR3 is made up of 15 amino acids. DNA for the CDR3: TGTGCCTGGGACCGTCTGGGGGCGAGTTCCGGGGAGCTGTTTTTT. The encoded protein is CAWDRLGASSGELFF.

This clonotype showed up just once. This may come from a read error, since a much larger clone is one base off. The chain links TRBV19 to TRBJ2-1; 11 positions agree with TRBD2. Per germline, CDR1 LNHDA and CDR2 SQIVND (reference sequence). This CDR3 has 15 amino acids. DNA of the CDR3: TGTGTCAGTAATCTACTAGCGGGAGATATCAATGAGCAGTTCTTC. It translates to CVSNLLAGDINEQFF.

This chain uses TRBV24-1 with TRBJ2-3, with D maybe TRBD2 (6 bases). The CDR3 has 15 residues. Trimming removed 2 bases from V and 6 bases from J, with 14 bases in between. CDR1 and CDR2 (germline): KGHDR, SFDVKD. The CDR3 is CATSDSLTSSDTQYF. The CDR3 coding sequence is TGTGCCACCAGTGATTCCCTTACTAGCTCGGATACGCAGTATTTT.

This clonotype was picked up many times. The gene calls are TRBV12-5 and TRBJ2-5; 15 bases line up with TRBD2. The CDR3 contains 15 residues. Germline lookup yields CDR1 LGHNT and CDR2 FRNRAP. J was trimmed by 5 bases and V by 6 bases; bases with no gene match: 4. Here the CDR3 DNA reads TGTGCTAGTGGCCCCGGGACTAGCGGGAGGGAGACCCAGTACTTC. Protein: CASGPGTSGRETQYF.

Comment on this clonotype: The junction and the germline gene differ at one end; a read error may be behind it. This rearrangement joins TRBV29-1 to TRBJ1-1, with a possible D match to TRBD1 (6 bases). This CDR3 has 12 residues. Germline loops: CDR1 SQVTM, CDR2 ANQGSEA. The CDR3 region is CSAGAQNTEALF. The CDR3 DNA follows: TGCAGCGCGGGGGCCCAGAACACTGAGGCTCTCTTT.

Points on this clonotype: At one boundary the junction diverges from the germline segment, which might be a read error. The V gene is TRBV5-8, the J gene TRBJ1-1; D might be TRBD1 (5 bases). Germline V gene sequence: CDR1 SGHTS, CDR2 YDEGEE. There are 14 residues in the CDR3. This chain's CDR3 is CATSTRQTNTKAFF. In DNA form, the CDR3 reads TGTGCCACCAGCACACGACAGACTAACACTAAAGCTTTCTTT.

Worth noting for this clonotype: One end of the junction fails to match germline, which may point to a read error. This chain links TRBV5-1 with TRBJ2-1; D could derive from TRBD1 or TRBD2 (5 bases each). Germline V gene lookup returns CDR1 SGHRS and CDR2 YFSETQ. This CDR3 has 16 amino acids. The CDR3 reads CAISPNGDAGHNEQLF. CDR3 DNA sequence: TGCGCCATCAGCCCAAACGGGGACGCTGGACACAATGAGCAGTTATTC.